The clone carrying this TCR beta chain counts as medium-sized. Its specificity is unknown. Trimming stripped 5 bases from V and 5 bases from J, with 6 bases between. The CDR3 has 11 residues. Germline V CDR1 and CDR2: SGHTA, FQGNSA. This entry comes from a study of Graves' ophthalmopathy and Graves' hyperthyroidism. Study outcomes and limitations: Ophthalmopathy cases were distinguished from stable hyperthyroidism by a 13-signature model, reaching around 88% sensitivity and approximately 81% specificity. This model predicted ophthalmopathy progression (sensitivity 70% to 71%, specificity 72% to 80%).

No progression to ophthalmopathy over 18 months defined stable hyperthyroidism. Symptoms, serum thyroxine and TRAb, thyroid ultrasound, and orbital computed tomography formed the diagnostic basis. TCR beta CDR3 amplification used RNA transcripts. RT-PCR in the first round used HTBI primers; a second-round multiplex PCR followed. Using its own MiXCR run on the multiplex PCR reads, TCRdb lists one record per CDR3 protein. The sample lists roughly 36,000 distinct CDR3 sequences, roughly 49% occurring once. This chain uses TRBV7-2 with TRBJ2-5; possibly TRBD2 for D (5 bases). The sequence was obtained from an adult woman with stable Graves' hyperthyroidism. The material sequenced was peripheral blood. In DNA form, the CDR3 reads TGTGCCAGCAGCAGGGAGGAGACCCAGTACTTC. This encodes CASSREETQYF.